This entry lists 25 T cell receptor beta chains sequenced from one sample in a study of T-cell memory formation after mild COVID-19. Via MiXCR, TCRdb re-called the 5' RACE reads, giving one row per CDR3 protein. The sample shows 150,000 to 200,000 distinct CDR3 sequences, around 10% of them seen only once. Sequencing was performed on PBMCs or a T cell subset sorted from them (not recorded which). Receptor source: a man younger than 35 who had mild COVID-19 (a few samples of this study predate the infection). Cell type and time point are not known.

This sequence joins TRBV28 and TRBJ2-7, with a weak D call TRBD1 (5 bases). The CDR3 runs to 16 residues. V shed 1 base and J shed 4 bases, with 17 bases lying between them. Per the germline V gene, CDR1 is MDHEN and CDR2 is SYDVKM. CDR3 coding DNA: TGTGCCAGCAGTTTATTCCCTGGGCAGGGAAGATACGAGCAGTACGTC. Protein product: CASSLFPGQGRYEQYV.

This clonotype was observed many times. The chain uses TRBV7-9 and TRBJ2-1, with D possibly TRBD2 on 6 matching bases. Germline V gene lookup returns CDR1 SEHNR and CDR2 FQNEAQ (reference sequence). V dropped 6 bases and J dropped 4 bases, with 10 bases sitting between them. The length of the CDR3 is 13 residues. The CDR3 DNA reads TGTGCCAGCAGTCCGGAGGGGTACAATGAGCAGTTCTTC. This sequence encodes CASSPEGYNEQFF.

This chain connects TRBV5-1 to TRBJ1-1; no definite D call. Trimming removed 0 bases from V and 6 bases from J, with 9 bases in between. Germline loops: CDR1 SGHRS, CDR2 YFSETQ. This CDR3 region has 13 residues. This CDR3 is CASSLEAGAEAFF. The CDR3 DNA sequence: TGCGCCAGCAGCTTGGAGGCAGGAGCTGAAGCTTTCTTT.

The chain joins TRBV12-3 or TRBV12-4 to TRBJ2-7; the match to TRBD2 covers 9 bases. Trimming at V came to 6 bases and at J to 1 base, leaving 7 bases not matched to a gene. This CDR3 comprises 15 residues. The CDR3: CASRESGGPSYEQYF. For the CDR3, the DNA is TGTGCCAGCAGGGAGAGCGGGGGGCCTTCCTACGAGCAGTACTTC.

The chain joins TRBV2 to TRBJ1-3; tentative D call: TRBD1 (5 bases). Germline CDR1 SNHLY, CDR2 FYNNEI. CDR3 length: 13 residues. Trimming left V 6 bases short and J 4 bases short, with 10 bases between. In nucleotides, the CDR3 is TGTGCCAGCAGGAGGACAATAGGAAACACCATATATTTT. This gives the protein CASRRTIGNTIYF.

The CDR3: CASSQQGGNQPQHF. The CDR3 region has the DNA TGTGCCAGCAGCCAGCAGGGGGGCAATCAGCCCCAGCATTTT. This chain uses TRBV7-2 with TRBJ1-5; 7 bases map to TRBD1. The CDR3 loop spans 14 amino acids. V shed 5 bases, J shed 2 bases, and the junction held 3 bases outside the gene matches. Germline lookup yields CDR1 SGHTA and CDR2 FQGNSA.

The V and J genes are TRBV6-5 and TRBJ1-5; 7 bases align to TRBD1. CDR1 is MNHEY and CDR2 is SVGAGI in the germline V gene. This CDR3 comprises 15 residues. With V trimmed by 6 bases and J by 6 bases, 11 bases remained unmatched. The CDR3 DNA sequence: TGTGCCAGCAGCGAGAGGGGGCGGAAGAGTCAGCCCCAGCATTTT. Translating gives CASSERGRKSQPQHF.

This clonotype has at least ten counts. The rearrangement joins TRBV6-2 or TRBV6-3 to TRBJ1-1, with D possibly being TRBD1 (5 bases). CDR3 length: 11 residues. Germline CDR1 reads MNHEY; CDR2 reads SVGEGT. Trimming pared 7 bases from V and 11 bases from J, leaving 14 bases between. The chain's CDR3 is CASTRDGAAFF. The CDR3 DNA sequence: TGTGCCAGCACGAGGGACGGTGCGGCTTTCTTT.

The V gene is TRBV12-3 or TRBV12-4, the J gene TRBJ2-3; maybe TRBD1 (7 bases). The germline V and J ends were trimmed by 6 bases and 6 bases, with 16 bases remaining between them. The CDR3 has 14 residues. CDR3 sequence reads: CASRAGQLRDTQYF. CDR3 sequence (DNA): TGTGCCAGCAGGGCGGGACAGCTCAGGGATACGCAGTATTTT.

This clonotype was seen repeatedly, ten times or more. This chain connects TRBV7-6 to TRBJ2-5; TRBD1 agrees at 7 bases. The CDR3 spans 17 residues. Germline V lookup: CDR1 SGHVS, CDR2 FNYEAQ. The V and J ends lost 7 bases and 5 bases, in that order; junction bases with no gene match: 19. DNA of the CDR3: TGTGCCAGCAACCACATCCGGGACAGAGGATACAGGGAGACCCAGTACTTC. It translates to CASNHIRDRGYRETQYF.

This clonotype was observed a handful of times. The chain uses TRBV12-3 or TRBV12-4 and TRBJ1-1; no clear D gene. This CDR3 has 16 amino acids. Trimming took 6 bases from V and 1 from J, leaving 18 bases between them. Written as DNA, the CDR3 is TGTGCCAGCAGACCCACAGCCGGAATCGCGAACACTGAAGCTTTCTTT. It encodes CASRPTAGIANTEAFF.

CDR3 protein: CASSHDSSYSV. The CDR3 nucleotides are TGTGCCAGCAGCCACGACTCGAGCTATAGCGTC. The chain joins TRBV7-9 to TRBJ2-7, with unresolved D. The CDR3 length is 11 residues. CDR1 and CDR2 from the germline V gene are SEHNR and FQNEAQ (reference sequence).

This sequence joins TRBV6-5 and TRBJ2-3, with TRBD2 matching over 11 bases. The CDR3 has 18 amino acids. V lost 2 bases and J lost 2; bases outside the gene matches: 9. Germline V gene lookup returns CDR1 MNHEY and CDR2 SVGAGI. The CDR3 region is CASSYAGASGGHTDTQYF. Here the CDR3 DNA reads TGTGCCAGCAGTTACGCCGGGGCTAGCGGGGGGCACACAGATACGCAGTATTTT.

CDR3 sequence: CASSSPQLGRSTQYF. The CDR3 bases are TGTGCCAGCAGCTCCCCTCAGCTAGGCAGGAGTACGCAGTATTTT. The rearrangement joins TRBV7-2 to TRBJ2-3; D not certain. The germline V and J ends were trimmed by 4 bases and 8 bases, with 19 bases remaining between them. The germline CDR1 and CDR2 sequences are SGHTA and FQGNSA. There are 15 residues in the CDR3. The variable domain in full, with the rest retrieved from reference TRBV7-2 and TRBJ2-3, is GAGVSQSPSNKVTEKGKDVELRCDPISGHTALYWYRQSLGQGLEFLIYFQGNSAPDKSGLPSDRFSAERTGGSVSTLTIQRTQQEDSAVYLCASSSPQLGRSTQYFGPGTRLTVL.

This clonotype was seen a few times. The V and J genes are TRBV6-5 and TRBJ1-3; possible D gene TRBD1, 6 bases. The CDR3 spans 15 residues. Germline values: CDR1 MNHEY, CDR2 SVGAGI. V was shortened by 6 bases and J by 0 bases, with 12 bases between the two germline ends. CDR3 loop: CASSPGQFSGNTIYF. The CDR3 DNA follows: TGTGCCAGCAGCCCCGGACAGTTCTCTGGAAACACCATATATTTT.

The chain links TRBV2 to TRBJ1-5, with TRBD1 identical over 7 bases. The CDR3 has 13 residues. Germline V gene data show CDR1 as SNHLY and CDR2 as FYNNEI. J was trimmed by 6 bases and V by 5 bases; bases with no gene match: 4. For the CDR3, the DNA is TGTGCCAGCAGTACAGGGGCGGTTCAGCCCCAGCATTTT. It encodes CASSTGAVQPQHF.

The chain uses TRBV12-3 or TRBV12-4 and TRBJ1-1; the D gene is possibly TRBD1 (5 bases). The CDR3 covers 15 residues. Trimming stripped 5 bases from V and 0 bases from J, with 13 bases between. The CDR3 is CASSRGSLMNTEAFF. In nucleotides, the CDR3 is TGTGCCAGCAGTAGGGGCAGCCTTATGAACACTGAAGCTTTCTTT.

This clonotype has more than one count but fewer than ten. V usage is TRBV7-2 and J usage is TRBJ1-3; D is possibly TRBD1 (5 bases). Germline V lookup: CDR1 SGHTA, CDR2 FQGNSA. V was clipped by 1 base and J by 7 bases, with 11 bases between them. The CDR3 is made up of 14 amino acids. This CDR3 is CASSLEGPRNTIYF. As DNA, the CDR3 is TGTGCCAGCAGCTTAGAGGGACCTAGGAACACCATATATTTT.

This clonotype has just a few counts. V is TRBV5-1 and J is TRBJ2-2, with D possibly being TRBD1 (6 bases). The V end lost 5 bases, the J end lost 3 bases, and 11 bases lay between the germline ends. The CDR3 spans 14 residues. Germline V gives CDR1 SGHRS, CDR2 YFSETQ. CDR3 loop: CASRDPGDTGELFF. CDR3 in DNA: TGCGCCAGCAGGGACCCAGGGGACACCGGGGAGCTGTTTTTT.

This clonotype was counted only a few times. The V gene is TRBV5-6, the J gene TRBJ1-2; 7 nucleotides align to TRBD1. This CDR3 is built from 14 residues. The trim removed 6 bases at V and 8 bases at J, leaving 13 bases unmatched. The germline CDR1 and CDR2 sequences are SGHDT and YYEEEE. The CDR3 reads CASTAEIQGRGYTF. CDR3 in DNA: TGTGCCAGCACCGCCGAAATACAGGGGCGAGGCTACACCTTC.

This clonotype was seen a few times. The V and J genes are TRBV6-6 and TRBJ2-5; TRBD2 is a possible D gene (7 bases). V shed 6 bases and J shed 3 bases, with 14 bases lying between them. From germline, CDR1 is MNHNY and CDR2 SVGAGI (reference sequence). The length of the CDR3 is 14 residues. The CDR3 loop reads CASSAEGGEETQYF. In DNA, the CDR3 is TGTGCCAGCAGCGCGGAGGGGGGGGAAGAGACCCAGTACTTC.

The sample holds a few counts of this clonotype. This chain connects TRBV20-1 to TRBJ2-3, with 8 positions matching TRBD2. Trimming took 1 base from V and 1 from J; bases not matched to a gene: 4. This CDR3 is 15 amino acids long. CDR1 is DFQATT and CDR2 is SNEGSKA in the germline V gene (reference sequence). The CDR3 reads CSARAPAGGTDTQYF. In DNA, the CDR3 is TGCAGTGCTAGAGCCCCAGCGGGGGGCACAGATACGCAGTATTTT.

This clonotype was recorded a few times. The chain is built from TRBV5-1 and TRBJ2-7, with 9 bases matching TRBD2. This CDR3 is built from 15 residues. The germline V gene encodes CDR1 SGHRS and CDR2 YFSETQ. The V segment lost 2 bases and the J segment 2 bases; nucleotides outside the gene matches: 5. The CDR3 nucleotides are TGCGCCAGCAGCTTAGGGCCTAGCGGGACCTACGAGCAGTACGTC. Protein product: CASSLGPSGTYEQYV.

This rearrangement joins TRBV5-1 to TRBJ1-4; the match to TRBD1 covers 8 bases. The junction had 7 bases not matched to a gene; V was cut back by 4 bases and J by 5 bases. The CDR3 loop spans 15 amino acids. Germline CDR1 reads SGHRS; CDR2 reads YFSETQ. The CDR3 sequence: CASSPMTGENEKLFF. Here the CDR3 DNA reads TGCGCCAGCAGCCCGATGACAGGGGAAAATGAAAAACTGTTTTTT.

This chain uses TRBV20-1 with TRBJ2-3, with 7 positions matching TRBD2. CDR3 length: 15 residues. Germline CDR1 DFQATT, CDR2 SNEGSKA (reference sequence). V gave up 5 bases and J gave up 0 bases; unmatched junction bases: 8. CDR3 loop: CSAHPQRGSTDTQYF. The CDR3 bases are TGCAGTGCTCACCCCCAGCGGGGCAGCACAGATACGCAGTATTTT.